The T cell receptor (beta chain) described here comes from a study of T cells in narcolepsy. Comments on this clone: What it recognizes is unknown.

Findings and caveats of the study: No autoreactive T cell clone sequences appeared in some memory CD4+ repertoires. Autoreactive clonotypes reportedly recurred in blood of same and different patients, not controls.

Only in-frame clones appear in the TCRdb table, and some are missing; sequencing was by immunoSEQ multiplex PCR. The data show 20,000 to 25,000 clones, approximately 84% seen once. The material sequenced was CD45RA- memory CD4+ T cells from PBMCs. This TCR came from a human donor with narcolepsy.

CDR3 sequence (DNA): TGTGCCAGCTCACCATTTGGAGAGTTCACAGATACGCAGTATTTT. Its protein product is CASSPFGEFTDTQYF. This chain connects TRBV18 to TRBJ2-3; the D is unclear. The CDR3 extends over 15 amino acids. Germline V gene data show CDR1 as KGHSH and CDR2 as LQKENI. The germline V and J ends were trimmed by 2 bases and 2 bases, with 11 bases remaining between them.